The source of this TCR beta chain is a study of graft-versus-host responses after intestinal transplantation. About the research overall: All recipients were transplanted with multivisceral, liver-intestinal, or isolated intestinal grafts. Tacrolimus and steroids were given for two to three years to all recipients after anti-thymocyte globulin induction. Broader study findings: Analysis identified GvH clones in recipient marrow, with some appearing first in ileum or blood. The presence of high graft-versus-host to host-versus-graft clonal ratios in allografts characterized patients with graft-donor T cell macrochimerism.

This CDR3 is 13 amino acids long. Looked up from germline, CDR1 is MNHNS and CDR2 is SASEGT. Unmatched junction bases numbered 4, after V lost 6 bases and J lost 3 bases. As for this clone: The antigen is undetermined.

TCRdb's copy holds only in-frame clones and misses some; the assay was immunoSEQ multiplex PCR. The table lists fewer than 75,000 clones, roughly 89% of them singletons. The chain couples TRBV6-1 to TRBJ1-1; TRBD1 matches at 7 bases. Sequenced here: PBMCs, sampled 26 days after transplant. The sequence was collected from a human patient who received an intestinal transplant, so some T cells may come from the graft donor. DNA for the CDR3: TGTGCCAGCAGGTACACAGGGGACACTGAAGCTTTCTTT. Its protein product is CASRYTGDTEAFF.